One sample yielded the 26 T cell receptor beta chains listed below, sequenced in a study of blood T cells in healthy people across ages. The use of a sample-barcoded 5' primer and a J-beta primer mix characterized a second PCR of about 7 to 12 cycles. TCRdb itself ran the 5' RACE reads through MiXCR, one entry per CDR3 protein. Among some 1.4 million distinct CDR3 sequences, roughly 40% were seen once, and the ten largest hold 7.9%. Input material: blood. The source of these receptors is a woman aged 18-29 years in good health.

This clonotype was recorded many times. CDR3: CATGTSGSADTQYF. CDR3 bases: TGTGCCACCGGGACTAGCGGGAGCGCAGATACGCAGTATTTT. This sequence joins TRBV10-3 and TRBJ2-3; 14 bases line up with TRBD2. The CDR3 sequence is 14 residues long. The J segment lost 4 bases and the V segment lost 10 bases, leaving 4 bases of the junction unmatched. Germline V gene data show CDR1 as ENHRY and CDR2 as SYGVKD.

In this sample, this clonotype turned up a few times. This chain joins TRBV28 and TRBJ2-7; D is unresolved. In germline, CDR1 is MDHEN, CDR2 SYDVKM. The CDR3 loop spans 12 amino acids. V shed 10 bases and J shed 3 bases, with 13 bases lying between them. CDR3 bases: TGTGCCACCGAAGATCGAGTCTACGAGCAGTACTTC. This sequence encodes CATEDRVYEQYF.

The CDR3 sequence: CSAKGTSGTSYEQYF. DNA for the CDR3: TGCAGTGCTAAGGGGACTAGCGGGACCTCCTACGAGCAGTACTTC. This chain uses TRBV20-1 with TRBJ2-7; 13 positions match TRBD2. With 4 bases clipped from V and 0 bases from J, the junction kept 3 bases outside the gene matches. The CDR3 covers 15 residues. CDR1 is DFQATT and CDR2 is SNEGSKA in the germline V gene (reference sequence).

The chain recombines TRBV20-1 with TRBJ2-7, with 8 bases aligning to TRBD1. V was clipped by 1 base and J by 7 bases; unmatched bases: 9. CDR3 length equals 14 residues. The germline CDR1 and CDR2 sequences are DFQATT and SNEGSKA (reference sequence). CDR3 residues: CSARGTGGGNEQYF. The DNA of the CDR3 is TGCAGTGCTAGAGGCACAGGGGGTGGCAATGAGCAGTACTTC.

V and J are TRBV7-9 and TRBJ2-5; D is unresolved. Germline assignment: CDR1 SEHNR and CDR2 FQNEAQ (reference sequence). V lost 5 bases and J lost 4, with 8 bases in between. This CDR3 is 12 amino acids long. In nucleotides, the CDR3 is TGTGCCAGCAGCCCGGACCTAGAGACCCAGTACTTC. This encodes CASSPDLETQYF.

This chain joins TRBV20-1 and TRBJ2-7; the match to TRBD1 covers 8 bases. There are 15 residues in the CDR3. After removal of 6 bases from V and 0 bases from J, the junction contained 10 bases not matched to a gene. Germline V gives CDR1 DFQATT, CDR2 SNEGSKA (reference sequence). In nucleotides, the CDR3 is TGCAGTGCCAGATACCGGGACAGGAGCTCCTACGAGCAGTACTTC. It codes for CSARYRDRSSYEQYF.

In its sample, this clonotype was seen a few times. The chain carries TRBV7-2 and TRBJ2-1; 12 bases agree with TRBD2. The CDR3 runs 17 residues. V trimming: 5 bases; J trimming: 7 bases; junction bases outside the gene matches: 12. Germline V gene lookup returns CDR1 SGHTA and CDR2 FQGNSA. The CDR3, as DNA: TGTGCCAGCAGCGTCGCTAGCGGGAGGGCCCTGGGTAATGAGCAGTTCTTC. This translates into CASSVASGRALGNEQFF.

This clonotype was detected a few times. V and J are TRBV3-1 and TRBJ1-4; no clear D. V dropped 4 bases and J dropped 0 bases, with 9 bases sitting between them. The CDR3 covers 15 residues. Germline V gives CDR1 LGHDT, CDR2 YNNKEL (reference sequence). The CDR3 loop is CASSPGSATNEKLFF. CDR3 DNA sequence: TGTGCCAGCAGCCCCGGGAGCGCAACTAATGAAAAACTGTTTTTT.

In DNA, the CDR3 is TGTGCCAGCAGCCAAAGCTCTTACTACGAGCAGTACTTC. Translated, it gives CASSQSSYYEQYF. V and J are TRBV14 and TRBJ2-7; unclear D gene. Germline V gene sequence: CDR1 SGHDN, CDR2 FVKESK. There are 13 residues in the CDR3. Trimming took off 2 bases at V and 3 bases at J, with 8 bases between the two ends.

The genes are TRBV27 and TRBJ1-2; perhaps TRBD1 as D (6 bases). The CDR3 has 13 amino acids. Germline CDR1 MNHEY, CDR2 SMNVEV (reference sequence). The V gene lost 4 bases and the J gene lost 6 bases, with 12 bases spanning the gap. CDR3 protein: CASSSSPGDGYTF. The CDR3 DNA sequence: TGTGCCAGCAGTTCGTCGCCAGGGGATGGCTACACCTTC.

This clonotype was counted a few times. V gene TRBV14 combines with J gene TRBJ2-3; D is ambiguous. The V end lost 1 base, the J end lost 2 bases, and 13 bases lay between the germline ends. The germline V gene encodes CDR1 SGHDN and CDR2 FVKESK. The CDR3 is made up of 16 amino acids. CDR3 amino acids: CASSQVDGPFTDTQYF. CDR3 in DNA: TGTGCCAGCAGCCAAGTGGACGGGCCTTTCACAGATACGCAGTATTTT.

This chain uses TRBV7-8 with TRBJ1-3; a weak D match, TRBD1 (5 bases). CDR1 SGHVS and CDR2 FQNEAQ come from the germline V gene. This CDR3 spans 19 amino acids. The V end lost 5 bases, the J end lost 0 bases, and 23 bases lay between the germline ends. Here the CDR3 DNA reads TGTGCCAGCAGCCGAATACCGGGGGTGCCAGTCGACTCTGGAAACACCATATATTTT. This sequence encodes CASSRIPGVPVDSGNTIYF.

This clonotype was observed a handful of times. The V and J genes are TRBV2 and TRBJ2-1; D call uncertain. V lost 9 bases, J lost 4 bases, and 7 bases lay in between. The CDR3 is 11 amino acids. CDR1 is SNHLY, CDR2 FYNNEI, per germline. The CDR3 region is CARASYNEQFF. CDR3 in DNA: TGTGCCAGGGCGTCTTACAATGAGCAGTTCTTC.

This sequence joins TRBV5-1 and TRBJ1-6; 7 bases fit TRBD1. J gave up 8 bases and V 0 bases, and 5 bases lay outside the gene matches. CDR1 and CDR2 from the germline V gene are SGHRS and YFSETQ. This CDR3 has 15 residues. Here the CDR3 DNA reads TGCGCCAGCAGCTTGGGAACAGGGGCAGATTCACCCCTCCACTTT. Amino acid sequence: CASSLGTGADSPLHF.

This clonotype was seen a few times. V usage is TRBV29-1 and J usage is TRBJ1-2, with D possibly being TRBD1 (5 bases). Looked up from germline, CDR1 is SQVTM and CDR2 is ANQGSEA. CDR3 length: 12 residues. The ends were cut back, 4 bases at V and 8 bases at J, with 14 bases in the middle. CDR3 protein: CSVAIQGGGYTF. The DNA of the CDR3 is TGCAGCGTTGCTATCCAGGGCGGCGGCTACACCTTC.

The gene calls are TRBV4-1 and TRBJ2-1; 8 bases line up with TRBD1. Germline CDR1 MGHRA, CDR2 YSYEKL. The CDR3 has 17 amino acids. Trimming cost V 2 bases and J 7 bases; bases outside gene matches: 13. CDR3 bases: TGCGCCAGCAGCCAACGCCTCGGACAGGGTAAAGTGAATGAGCAGTTCTTC. This sequence encodes CASSQRLGQGKVNEQFF.

The sample holds a few counts of this clonotype. The chain has TRBV5-1 and TRBJ1-1, with D possibly matching TRBD1 (5 bases). The length of the CDR3 is 15 residues. V lost 4 bases and J lost 1, with 14 bases in between. CDR1 SGHRS and CDR2 YFSETQ come from the germline V gene. The CDR3, as DNA: TGCGCCAGCAGCCCGGGGGGACGGCAGAACACTGAAGCTTTCTTT. It translates to CASSPGGRQNTEAFF.

A few counts support this clonotype. This sequence joins TRBV12-3 or TRBV12-4 and TRBJ1-5; D possibly corresponds to TRBD1 (6 bases). The length of the CDR3 is 16 residues. Trimming shortened V by 7 bases and J by 0 bases, and 16 bases separated the two germline ends. The CDR3 DNA reads TGTGCCAGCACCTTGGGGGGCAGTATTAGCAATCAGCCCCAGCATTTT. It encodes CASTLGGSISNQPQHF.

This clonotype turned up a few times. The chain recombines TRBV7-2 with TRBJ2-1, with 7 positions matching TRBD2. The CDR3 spans 15 residues. The trim removed 3 bases at V and 4 bases at J, leaving 6 bases unmatched. CDR1 is SGHTA, CDR2 FQGNSA, per germline. CDR3 DNA sequence: TGTGCCAGCAGCTTCCAAGCGGGGTCATACAATGAGCAGTTCTTC. It specifies CASSFQAGSYNEQFF.

This sequence joins TRBV30 and TRBJ2-3, with D perhaps matching TRBD2 (6 bases). The CDR3 is made up of 13 amino acids. V lost 3 bases to trimming and J lost 8 bases, with 15 bases between them. The germline V gene encodes CDR1 GTSNPN and CDR2 SVGIG (reference sequence). The CDR3, as DNA: TGTGCCTGGAGGCGGGAAGGCTCTGGTACGCAGTATTTT. Translated, it gives CAWRREGSGTQYF.

The sample holds a few counts of this clonotype. The DNA is omitted, as the CDR3 cannot be located on it reliably, and the CDR3 follows TCRdb's listing. The chain couples TRBV12-3 or TRBV12-4 to TRBJ2-5; the D call TRBD1 from the table was never checked on the DNA. The CDR3 region is 15 residues in length, termini included. CDR3 in amino acids: CASSFGEGRKETQYF.

The chain carries TRBV2 and TRBJ2-5; the D gene could be TRBD1 or TRBD2 (5 bases each). Trimming took 1 base from V and 0 from J, leaving 9 bases between them. The CDR3 sequence is 15 residues long. Germline values: CDR1 SNHLY, CDR2 FYNNEI. The CDR3 loop is CASSEGGIYQETQYF. CDR3 DNA: TGTGCCAGCAGTGAAGGGGGGATCTACCAAGAGACCCAGTACTTC.

This clonotype was seen a few times. The J gene is TRBJ1-2, the V gene TRBV10-3; weak D call: TRBD1 (5 bases). Germline V CDR1 and CDR2: ENHRY, SYGVKD. The ends were cut back, 4 bases at V and 6 bases at J, with 12 bases in the middle. This CDR3 spans 13 amino acids. CDR3 sequence reads: CAISGVRENGYTF. For the CDR3, the DNA is TGTGCCATCAGTGGTGTCAGGGAAAATGGCTACACCTTC.

The gene calls are TRBV12-3 or TRBV12-4 and TRBJ1-1; tentative D call: TRBD1 (6 bases). The CDR3 runs to 17 residues. Trimming shortened V by 5 bases and J by 1 base, and 20 bases separated the two germline ends. In nucleotides, the CDR3 is TGTGCCAGCAGTCCCAACCAAAACCACAGGGAGAACACTGAAGCTTTCTTT. The encoded protein is CASSPNQNHRENTEAFF.

This clonotype was recorded a few times. The genes are TRBV20-1 and TRBJ1-2; a weak D match, TRBD1 (5 bases). The germline CDR1 and CDR2 sequences are DFQATT and SNEGSKA (reference sequence). This CDR3 region has 13 residues. V dropped 3 bases and J dropped 1 base, with 9 bases sitting between them. This CDR3 is CSARGEINYGYTF. CDR3 sequence (DNA): TGCAGTGCTAGGGGGGAGATTAACTATGGCTACACCTTC.

This clonotype came up a few times. The rearrangement uses TRBV25-1 and TRBJ1-2, with TRBD1 matching 9 bases. CDR3 size: 13 residues. V lost 3 bases, J lost 7 bases, and 3 bases stayed unmatched. Germline assignment: CDR1 MGHDK and CDR2 SYGVNS. The chain's CDR3 is CASSEGQGSGYTF. The DNA for the CDR3 is TGTGCCAGCAGTGAGGGACAGGGTAGTGGCTACACCTTC.